This T cell receptor (beta chain) was captured by sequencing in a study of glioma-infiltrating T cells after dendritic cell vaccination. At the level of the study: Patients had newly diagnosed or recurrent glioblastoma and received dendritic cell vaccines. Treatment, given 2003 to 2012, was autologous tumor lysate-pulsed dendritic cell vaccination.

Germline assignment: CDR1 MNHNS and CDR2 SASEGT. Trimming pared 10 bases from V and 4 bases from J, leaving 17 bases between. This CDR3 spans 13 amino acids. Input was 2 to 2.5 ug genomic DNA, or all available if less. TCRdb's copy holds only in-frame clones and misses some; the assay was immunoSEQ multiplex PCR. The sample contains 85,000 to 100,000 clones, about 85% of which appear only once. Time point specified: after dendritic cell vaccination, including at tumor progression/relapse. Before vaccination, two weeks after the third vaccination, and at progression, PBMC were collected. The sample was blood, taken after dendritic cell vaccination. The TCR comes from a human donor with glioblastoma. This rearrangement joins TRBV6-1 to TRBJ2-7; TRBD2 might be the D (5 bases). CDR3 in DNA: TGTGCCACACGAGAGGCGGGTCTATACGAGCAGTACTTC. Translation gives CATREAGLYEQYF.